These T cell receptor beta chains were read from a single sample in a study of T cells in Graves' hyperthyroidism and ophthalmopathy. TCRdb used MiXCR to reprocess the multiplex PCR reads, holding one entry per CDR3 protein. Of hundreds of thousands of distinct CDR3 sequences in the sample, roughly 20% were seen once. The sequencing sample was made of blood. The receptor set was obtained from a man under 40 with Graves' ophthalmopathy. The conserved cysteine and the conserved F or W are not part of the CDR3 here. D genes are given only for firm matches.

cdr3_aa	j_call	v_call	d_call
SARVDTTYEQY	TRBJ2-7	TRBV20-1	NA
ASSEVTSGRETDTQY	TRBJ2-3	TRBV25-1	TRBD2
ASSQAPDRLYEQY	TRBJ2-7	TRBV3-1	TRBD1
ASGLGTGSSGANVLT	TRBJ2-6	TRBV12-5	NA
ASSSRLTGELF	TRBJ2-2	TRBV19	NA
ASSPGTSGSYNEQF	TRBJ2-1	TRBV18	TRBD2
ASRGTLGGGANEQY	TRBJ2-7	TRBV6-1	TRBD2
ATSDPRAANTGELF	TRBJ2-2	TRBV24-1	NA
SVEDWGDSNTEAF	TRBJ1-1	TRBV29-1	NA
ASSIFSEAGELF	TRBJ2-2	TRBV19	NA